The rows below give T cell receptor beta chains drawn from one sample of a study of T cell repertoires in cytomegalovirus infection. For these TCRs, the target antigens are not known. TCRdb re-called the reads through MiXCR, storing one row per CDR3 protein. The sample lists 550,000 to 700,000 distinct CDR3 sequences; approximately 40% were seen once. Sequenced material: cultured PBMCs, taken from culture after CMV antigen stimulation. All receptors derive from a human donor in good health (CMV status not recorded). Some clones in this sample may be carry-over from other donors' samples. Both conserved end residues are part of each CDR3. The order of the fields is J gene, D gene, V gene, clone size, CDR3 protein, CDR3 DNA. The D gene is left open where the match is weak. Rows give clone size only sometimes, using once, few, many, or a class for an expanded clone.

TRBJ1-2	NA	TRBV7-2	NA	CASSLVREGSGYTF	TGTGCCAGCAGCTTAGTCAGGGAGGGAAGTGGCTACACCTTC
TRBJ2-7	TRBD2	TRBV11-2	NA	CASRPIAGLFGEQYF	TGTGCCAGCCGACCTATAGCGGGACTGTTCGGCGAGCAGTACTTC
TRBJ2-3	TRBD2	TRBV4-1	NA	CASSQDLPSGAVDTQYF	TGCGCCAGCAGCCAAGATCTTCCTAGCGGGGCTGTAGATACGCAGTATTTT
TRBJ2-3	NA	TRBV29-1	NA	CSVDSLSTDTQYF	TGCAGCGTTGACAGCCTAAGCACAGATACGCAGTATTTT
TRBJ2-3	NA	TRBV7-6	NA	CASSHRARRNTDTQYF	TGTGCCAGCAGTCACCGTGCACGGAGGAACACAGATACGCAGTATTTT
TRBJ2-5	NA	TRBV4-1	NA	CASSQAGDVGGRETQYF	TGCGCCAGCAGCCAAGCTGGGGACGTCGGGGGTCGGGAGACCCAGTACTTC
TRBJ2-6	NA	TRBV6-5	NA	CASSRGGGASGANVLTF	TGTGCCAGCAGTAGGGGTGGAGGAGCCTCTGGGGCCAACGTCCTGACTTTC
TRBJ2-1	NA	TRBV15	few	CATSRVRPGSYNEQFF	TGTGCCACCAGCAGAGTCAGGCCCGGAAGCTACAATGAGCAGTTCTTC
TRBJ1-6	NA	TRBV4-3	NA	CASSQVQSNSPLHF	TGCGCCAGCAGCCAAGTTCAGAGTAATTCACCCCTCCACTTT
TRBJ2-3	NA	TRBV19	few	CASSMGAGTDTQYF	TGTGCCAGTAGTATGGGGGCAGGGACAGATACGCAGTATTTT
TRBJ1-6	NA	TRBV2	NA	CASVGGGDSPLHF	TGTGCCAGTGTCGGGGGTGGCGATTCACCCCTCCACTTT
TRBJ1-1	TRBD1	TRBV6-8	NA	CASSLPGQGRTEAFF	TGTGCCAGCAGCCTCCCTGGACAGGGGAGAACTGAAGCTTTCTTT
TRBJ2-5	TRBD2	TRBV7-9	few	CASSLAAGGYQETQYF	TGTGCCAGCAGCTTAGCGGCGGGAGGGTACCAAGAGACCCAGTACTTC
TRBJ2-5	TRBD2	TRBV2	NA	CASSVGTSGSQETQYF	TGTGCCAGCAGTGTGGGGACTAGCGGGAGTCAAGAGACCCAGTACTTC
TRBJ1-1	NA	TRBV7-9	few	CASSRSSNTEAFF	TGTGCCAGCAGTCGATCTTCGAACACTGAAGCTTTCTTT
TRBJ2-1	NA	TRBV4-2	NA	CASSQEPQPLYNEQFF	TGTGCCAGCAGCCAAGAACCCCAACCCCTCTACAATGAGCAGTTCTTC
TRBJ2-1	TRBD2	TRBV7-2	NA	CASSLGRGAGGNYNEQFF	TGTGCCAGCAGCTTAGGCAGGGGGGCGGGAGGGAACTACAATGAGCAGTTCTTC
TRBJ1-1	NA	TRBV7-6	NA	CASSPRYKKNTEAFF	TGTGCCAGCAGCCCCCGTTACAAGAAAAACACTGAAGCTTTCTTT
TRBJ2-3	NA	TRBV7-2	few	CASSLAGQAQYF	TGTGCCAGCAGCCTAGCCGGCCAGGCGCAGTATTTT
TRBJ2-4	NA	TRBV7-4	few	CASSCGTPLAKNIQYF	TGTGCCAGCAGCTGCGGGACACCTTTAGCCAAAAACATTCAGTACTTC
TRBJ2-1	NA	TRBV19	NA	CASTRVSGLGNEQFF	TGTGCCAGTACCCGCGTATCAGGGCTAGGCAATGAGCAGTTCTTC
TRBJ1-4	TRBD1	TRBV2	NA	CASSKDRIAEKLFF	TGTGCCAGCAGTAAGGACAGGATCGCTGAAAAACTGTTTTTT
TRBJ1-4	NA	TRBV15	NA	CATQRGEDEKLFF	TGTGCCACCCAGAGGGGCGAGGATGAAAAACTGTTTTTT
TRBJ2-7	TRBD1	TRBV4-2	few	CASSQAGTGDEHTIDSSEQYF	TGTGCCAGCAGCCAAGCGGGGACAGGGGACGAACACACCATTGACTCTAGCGAGCAGTACTTC
TRBJ2-5	NA	TRBV12-3/TRBV12-4	NA	CASSPRGGETRYF	TGTGCCAGCAGCCCCAGGGGGGGCGAGACCCGGTACTTC
TRBJ2-7	NA	TRBV19	NA	CASSIFSGDAYEQYF	TGTGCCAGTAGTATATTTTCGGGTGATGCCTACGAGCAGTACTTC
TRBJ2-7	NA	TRBV7-8	few	CASSLAGRGLSYEQYF	TGTGCCAGCAGCTTAGCCGGGCGGGGACTCTCCTACGAGCAGTACTTC
TRBJ2-7	TRBD1	TRBV7-8	few	CASSLRVTGGNYEQYF	TGTGCCAGCAGCTTGCGGGTTACAGGGGGAAACTACGAGCAGTACTTC
TRBJ2-7	NA	TRBV10-3	NA	CAISESARIYEQYF	TGTGCCATCAGTGAGAGTGCTAGGATCTACGAGCAGTACTTC
TRBJ2-1	NA	TRBV7-2	few	CASSLEGLYYNEQFF	TGTGCCAGCAGCTTAGAAGGGCTCTACTACAATGAGCAGTTCTTC
TRBJ1-1	NA	TRBV7-4	NA	CASSLDRSEAFF	TGTGCCAGCAGCTTAGATCGGTCAGAAGCTTTCTTT
TRBJ1-5	NA	TRBV7-2	NA	CASSLYAAGREPQHF	TGTGCCAGCAGCTTATATGCAGCTGGTCGGGAGCCCCAGCATTTT
TRBJ2-1	TRBD2	TRBV5-6	NA	CASSRSERGYNEQFF	TGTGCCAGCAGCCGCTCCGAGCGGGGCTACAATGAGCAGTTCTTC
TRBJ1-2	TRBD1	TRBV6-5	NA	CASSYSGQGALYGYTF	TGTGCCAGCAGTTACAGTGGACAGGGCGCTCTCTATGGCTACACCTTC
TRBJ2-1	TRBD1	TRBV3-1	NA	CASSLKRQGLYEQFF	TGTGCCAGCAGCCTCAAAAGACAGGGATTGTATGAGCAGTTCTTC
TRBJ1-5	NA	TRBV6-1	NA	CASTEDGYSNQPQHF	TGTGCCAGCACCGAAGACGGATATAGCAATCAGCCCCAGCATTTT
TRBJ1-1	NA	TRBV12-3/TRBV12-4	NA	CASTKDSLEAFF	TGTGCCAGCACCAAGGACAGCCTTGAAGCTTTCTTT
TRBJ1-5	NA	TRBV12-3/TRBV12-4	NA	CASSFPGPQHF	TGTGCCAGCAGTTTTCCCGGGCCACAGCATTTT
TRBJ2-1	TRBD1	TRBV6-2/TRBV6-3	NA	CASTPGQGPRVF	TGTGCCAGCACCCCGGGACAGGGGCCGCGCGTCTTC
TRBJ2-1	NA	TRBV7-8	few	CASSLARGRNEQFF	TGTGCCAGCAGCTTAGCGAGGGGCCGCAATGAGCAGTTCTTC
TRBJ1-2	NA	TRBV7-2	NA	CASSSPSTGTYGYTF	TGTGCCAGCAGCTCGCCCTCTACAGGGACCTATGGCTACACCTTC
TRBJ2-1	TRBD2	TRBV11-3	NA	CASSLGTSGKSSYNEQFF	TGTGCCAGCAGCTTGGGGACTAGCGGGAAGAGCTCCTACAATGAGCAGTTCTTC
TRBJ2-3	TRBD2	TRBV2	NA	CATTSGLTDTQYF	TGTGCCACTACTAGCGGGCTCACAGATACGCAGTATTTT
TRBJ1-1	NA	TRBV6-6	NA	CASRPYAGQAFF	TGTGCCAGCAGGCCTTACGCAGGCCAAGCTTTCTTT
TRBJ1-1	NA	TRBV7-9	few	CASSLGARNTEAFF	TGTGCCAGCAGCTTGGGAGCACGGAACACTGAAGCTTTCTTT
TRBJ1-4	NA	TRBV5-1	few	CASSPDGTTNEKLFF	TGCGCCAGCAGCCCTGACGGTACAACTAATGAAAAACTGTTTTTT
TRBJ1-2	TRBD1	TRBV28	few	CAANGFGGDREGGYTF	TGTGCGGCAAACGGTTTCGGGGGCGACAGGGAAGGTGGCTACACCTTC
TRBJ1-1	NA	TRBV12-5	NA	CASLGLQLNTEAFF	TGTGCTAGTCTGGGACTGCAGCTGAACACTGAAGCTTTCTTT
TRBJ1-4	NA	TRBV5-1	NA	CASCDSSTGPGEKLFF	TGCGCCAGCTGCGACTCATCGACAGGACCAGGAGAAAAACTGTTTTTT
TRBJ2-5	NA	TRBV11-2	few	CASSLDAETQYF	TGTGCCAGCAGCTTAGATGCAGAGACCCAGTACTTC
TRBJ1-1	NA	TRBV4-3	NA	CASSHPPRRATNTEAFF	TGCGCCAGCAGCCACCCCCCCCGTAGGGCCACGAACACTGAAGCTTTCTTT
TRBJ2-3	NA	TRBV4-2	once	CASSQDRLTDTQYF	TGTGCCAGCAGCCAAGATCGCCTCACAGATACGCAGTATTTT
TRBJ2-7	NA	TRBV7-2	few	CASSLALYYEQYF	TGTGCCAGCAGCTTAGCCTTATACTACGAGCAGTACTTC